Below are 25 T cell receptor beta chains sequenced from a single sample in a study of beta chain features in type 1 diabetes. Points from the study as a whole: Shorter TCRB CDR3s, moderately but significantly so, were found in Type 1 diabetes patients in all four CD4+ subsets.

The entirety of the isolated RNA underwent reverse transcription, so expressed TCRB transcripts were sequenced. Produced via immunoSEQ multiplex PCR; TCRdb's table is partial and in-frame only. The sample yields hundreds of thousands of clones, around an eighth seen once. No cognate antigen is known for these TCRs. The specimen was naive CD4+ T cells from blood. The receptors shown here come from a man between 18 and 29 years old with type 1 diabetes.

The CDR3 nucleotides are TGTGCCAGCAGGCCTTCGACAGGGGATGGCTACACCTTC. Translation: CASRPSTGDGYTF. The chain is built from TRBV5-4 and TRBJ1-2; 8 bases map to TRBD1. V was clipped by 5 bases and J by 6 bases; unmatched bases: 6. The CDR3 spans 13 residues. Germline V gene lookup returns CDR1 SGHNT and CDR2 YYREEE (reference sequence).

The V gene is TRBV2, the J gene TRBJ2-4, with D possibly TRBD2 on 6 matching bases. Germline assignment: CDR1 SNHLY and CDR2 FYNNEI. The length of the CDR3 is 15 residues. Trimming shortened V by 1 base and J by 8 bases, and 15 bases separated the two germline ends. CDR3 residues: CASSEGEPWGDIQYF. The CDR3 nucleotides read TGTGCCAGCAGTGAAGGAGAACCTTGGGGGGACATTCAGTACTTC.

The chain joins TRBV6-5 to TRBJ2-5; the match to TRBD1 covers 8 bases. The CDR3 has 16 amino acids. Trimming removed 4 bases from V and 0 bases from J; junction bases left unmatched: 7. The V gene's germline CDR1 is MNHEY and CDR2 SVGAGI. CDR3 residues: CASSSLGQGNQETQYF. CDR3 in DNA: TGTGCCAGCAGTTCCCTTGGACAGGGCAACCAAGAGACCCAGTACTTC.

This clone was observed a few times. J is TRBJ2-3 and V is TRBV7-9; 8 bases match TRBD2. The germline CDR1 and CDR2 sequences are SEHNR and FQNEAQ (reference sequence). There are 13 residues in the CDR3. The V and J ends lost 3 bases and 4 bases, in that order; junction bases with no gene match: 0. The CDR3 sequence is CASSLGLADTQYF. The CDR3 DNA sequence: TGTGCCAGCAGCTTGGGACTAGCAGATACGCAGTATTTT.

This clone was seen just once. V is TRBV6-1 and J is TRBJ1-5; possible D gene TRBD1, 6 bases. The CDR3 has 14 amino acids. Per the germline V gene, CDR1 is MNHNS and CDR2 is SASEGT. Trimming removed 7 bases from V and 4 bases from J, with 14 bases in between. Written as DNA, the CDR3 is TGTGCCAGCACCACACAGGGTAATAATCAGCCCCAGCATTTT. Its protein is CASTTQGNNQPQHF.

This clone was found a few times. The rearrangement links TRBV30 to TRBJ2-7, with 7 nucleotides matching TRBD1. CDR3 length: 17 residues. Germline V CDR1 and CDR2: GTSNPN, SVGIG (reference sequence). V shed 0 bases, J shed 0 bases, and the junction held 11 bases outside the gene matches. Here the CDR3 DNA reads TGTGCCTGGAGTGTAGGAAGGGACAGCATTAGCTCCTACGAGCAGTACTTC. This encodes CAWSVGRDSISSYEQYF.

This clone was seen more than once but under ten times. The J gene is TRBJ2-7, the V gene TRBV7-9; D not resolved. CDR3 length equals 12 residues. The V end lost 2 bases, the J end lost 4 bases, and 6 bases lay between the germline ends. The germline gives CDR1 SEHNR, CDR2 FQNEAQ (reference sequence). CDR3 in amino acids: CASSLLVYEQYF. The CDR3 nucleotides are TGTGCCAGCAGCTTACTTGTGTACGAGCAGTACTTC. The variable domain in full, with the rest retrieved from reference TRBV7-9 and TRBJ2-7, is DTGVSQNPRHKITKRGQNVTFRCDPISEHNRLYWYRQTLGQGPEFLTYFQNEAQLEKSRLLSDRFSAERPKGSFSTLEIQRTEQGDSAMYLCASSLLVYEQYFGPGTRLTVT.

This clone was seen more than once but under ten times. J is TRBJ1-2 and V is TRBV30, with no clear D. Trimming left V 0 bases short and J 3 bases short, with 8 bases between. The CDR3 covers 13 residues. In germline, CDR1 is GTSNPN, CDR2 SVGIG (reference sequence). Here the CDR3 reads CAWSVRSDYGYTF. The CDR3 DNA is TGTGCCTGGAGTGTAAGGTCGGACTATGGCTACACCTTC.

This clone was detected a few times. V usage is TRBV30 and J usage is TRBJ2-7; D is possibly TRBD1 or TRBD2 (6 bases each). In germline, CDR1 is GTSNPN, CDR2 SVGIG (reference sequence). The CDR3 contains 11 residues. V lost 0 bases, J lost 9 bases, and 9 bases lay in between. CDR3 nucleotides: TGTGCCTGGAGTGTAGGGGGAGGGCAGTACTTC. Its protein product is CAWSVGGGQYF.

At least ten counts were recorded for this clone. J is TRBJ1-4 and V is TRBV10-3; D unresolved. Germline assignment: CDR1 ENHRY and CDR2 SYGVKD. Trimming took 2 bases from V and 7 from J, leaving 5 bases between them. The length of the CDR3 is 12 residues. CDR3 amino acids: CAISEGSEKLFF. In DNA, the CDR3 is TGTGCCATCAGTGAGGGGAGTGAAAAACTGTTTTTT.

This clone has just a few counts. CDR3: CASSQGTSGGEGALNEQFF. In DNA, the CDR3 is TGTGCCAGCAGCCAAGGGACTAGCGGGGGTGAAGGGGCGCTAAATGAGCAGTTCTTC. V usage is TRBV7-9 and J usage is TRBJ2-1; 14 nucleotides match TRBD2. There are 19 residues in the CDR3. V lost 5 bases to trimming and J lost 7 bases; unmatched junction nucleotides: 16. Germline CDR1 is SEHNR and CDR2 is FQNEAQ (reference sequence).

This clone was observed a handful of times. The chain is built from TRBV6-1 and TRBJ2-2; D might be TRBD2 (6 bases). Trimming left V 4 bases short and J 7 bases short, with 19 bases between. CDR3 length equals 16 residues. Germline lookup yields CDR1 MNHNS and CDR2 SASEGT. The chain's CDR3 is CASSALDLPGGGELFF. The DNA for the CDR3 is TGTGCCAGCAGTGCCCTGGATCTCCCCGGGGGCGGGGAGCTGTTTTTT.

This clone occurred a few times. The chain has TRBV7-3 and TRBJ1-1, with a weak D call TRBD1 (5 bases). This CDR3 has 13 amino acids. Germline lookup yields CDR1 SGHTA and CDR2 FQGTGA. Trimming shortened V by 5 bases and J by 0 bases, and 7 bases separated the two germline ends. Here the CDR3 reads CASSTTVNTEAFF. Here the CDR3 DNA reads TGTGCCAGCAGCACGACAGTGAACACTGAAGCTTTCTTT.

The chain is built from TRBV11-2 and TRBJ2-5; 7 positions agree with TRBD1. The germline CDR1 and CDR2 sequences are SGHAT and FQNNGV. J was trimmed by 5 bases and V by 5 bases; bases with no gene match: 5. This CDR3 is 13 amino acids long. CDR3 in DNA: TGTGCCAGCAGCACGGCGACAGGGGAGACCCAGTACTTC. It encodes CASSTATGETQYF.

The V gene is TRBV2, the J gene TRBJ1-5; 12 bases agree with TRBD1. The CDR3 is 14 residues long. The ends lost 8 bases at V and 9 bases at J; junction bases unmatched: 8. The germline gives CDR1 SNHLY, CDR2 FYNNEI. CDR3 amino acids: CASVGTGGRRPQHF. The CDR3 DNA reads TGTGCCAGCGTGGGGACAGGGGGCCGTCGGCCCCAGCATTTT.

This clone was detected only a few times. Other DNA sequences in the sample encode the same CDR3. The CDR3 protein is CASSLSGQNTEAFF. In nucleotides, the CDR3 is TGTGCCAGCAGCTTAAGTGGCCAGAACACTGAAGCTTTCTTT. The V call is TRBV7-3, the J call TRBJ1-1, with no clear D. From germline, CDR1 is SGHTA and CDR2 FQGTGA. V was cut by 1 base and J by 1 base, with 7 bases left in between. The length of the CDR3 is 14 residues.

This rearrangement joins TRBV2 to TRBJ2-7; 7 bases match TRBD1. CDR1 is SNHLY, CDR2 FYNNEI, per germline. Trimming took 7 bases from V and 4 from J; bases not matched to a gene: 7. The CDR3 sequence is 13 residues long. The CDR3 loop is CASNPQGVYEQYF. The CDR3 nucleotides are TGTGCCAGCAACCCCCAGGGGGTGTACGAGCAGTACTTC.

The chain carries TRBV5-1 and TRBJ2-7; D is perhaps TRBD2 (6 bases). From germline, CDR1 is SGHRS and CDR2 YFSETQ. V lost 6 bases, J lost 2 bases, and 21 bases lay in between. The CDR3 spans 16 residues. The CDR3 sequence: CASMPFPGTWPYEQYF. CDR3 in DNA: TGCGCCAGCATGCCGTTTCCCGGGACTTGGCCCTACGAGCAGTACTTC.

The sample holds a few counts of this clone. The V call is TRBV9, the J call TRBJ2-4, with 9 nucleotides matching TRBD1. This CDR3 comprises 16 residues. Trimming removed 0 bases from V and 3 bases from J; junction bases left unmatched: 4. Germline CDR1 SGDLS, CDR2 YYNGEE. The CDR3 reads CASSVARTGDKNIQYF. The CDR3 nucleotides read TGTGCCAGCAGCGTAGCAAGGACAGGGGACAAAAACATTCAGTACTTC.

V gene TRBV18 combines with J gene TRBJ1-5; D remains ambiguous. Germline V gene sequence: CDR1 KGHSH, CDR2 LQKENI. Trimming removed 3 bases from V and 8 bases from J, with 17 bases in between. The CDR3 runs 15 residues. The CDR3 nucleotides read TGTGCCAGCTCACCTTCGCGGAGCTCCGGGGAGCCCCAGCATTTT. Residues: CASSPSRSSGEPQHF.

V usage is TRBV12-5 and J usage is TRBJ2-3; 14 nucleotides align to TRBD2. Germline trimming cut 6 bases from V and 0 bases from J; bases unmatched to any gene: 8. The CDR3 has 18 residues. Germline V gene data show CDR1 as LGHNT and CDR2 as FRNRAP. The CDR3 here is CASGSGLAGGPSTDTQYF. The CDR3 DNA reads as TGTGCTAGTGGATCCGGACTAGCGGGGGGTCCTAGCACAGATACGCAGTATTTT.

Regarding this clone: The identical CDR3 is also encoded by other nucleotide sequences in the sample. This sequence joins TRBV30 and TRBJ2-5; D is tentatively TRBD1 or TRBD2 (5 bases each). The germline CDR1 and CDR2 sequences are GTSNPN and SVGIG (reference sequence). Between the trimmed V and J ends, which lost 3 bases and 4 bases, there was a span of 15 bases. The CDR3 length is 14 residues. CDR3 nucleotide sequence: TGTGCCTGGAGGGCCGGGACGGCGGTAGAGACCCAGTACTTC. It is translated as CAWRAGTAVETQYF.

V is TRBV7-9 and J is TRBJ2-1; 10 positions agree with TRBD2. In germline, CDR1 is SEHNR, CDR2 FQNEAQ (reference sequence). The CDR3 contains 16 residues. V trimming: 1 base; J trimming: 4 bases; junction bases outside the gene matches: 4. For the CDR3, the DNA is TGTGCCAGCAGCTTAGTACCTAGCGGGGGATACAATGAGCAGTTCTTC. It is translated as CASSLVPSGGYNEQFF.

There are a few counts of this clone. The V gene is TRBV30, the J gene TRBJ2-5, with TRBD2 matching 12 bases. Unmatched junction bases numbered 12, after V lost 8 bases and J lost 5 bases. From germline, CDR1 is GTSNPN and CDR2 SVGIG (reference sequence). This CDR3 has 15 residues. For the CDR3, the DNA is TGTGCCCACTCACCTAGCGGGGGGGCCTTGGAGACCCAGTACTTC. Amino acid sequence: CAHSPSGGALETQYF.

The rearrangement joins TRBV9 to TRBJ2-1; D is unresolved. Germline values: CDR1 SGDLS, CDR2 YYNGEE. The CDR3 is made up of 11 amino acids. V was cut by 0 bases and J by 10 bases, with 5 bases left in between. The CDR3 DNA reads as TGTGCCAGCAGCGTAGTCGGAGAGCAGTTCTTC. Translating it yields CASSVVGEQFF.